The 17 T cell receptor beta chains below were found in one sample sequenced in a study of shared clonotypes between healthy human individuals (dated by TCRdb to 2018 to 2021). Libraries came from the immunoSEQ multiplex PCR assay. Sourced from immuneACCESS, this table was stored by TCRdb with only in-frame sequences that have V and J called. A share of the clones is absent; for the studies checked, an unresolved V gene accounts for under half, and the remainder has no known explanation. This sample holds more than 2 million clones; approximately 96% were observed only once. Around 0.13% of the sample is taken by the ten largest. Sequencing input: naive CD4+ T cells sorted from blood. Explained via the paper, the cell subset or site label denotes: CD45RA+ positively selected. The receptors shown here come from a man aged 18 to 35 in good health.

The gene calls are TRBV9 and TRBJ1-6; a weak D match, TRBD1 (6 bases). Germline V gives CDR1 SGDLS, CDR2 YYNGEE. The V end lost 3 bases, the J end lost 6 bases, and 13 bases lay between the germline ends. The CDR3 extends over 15 amino acids. The CDR3 bases are TGTGCCAGCAGCGGAACAGGGTTAGGTAATTCACCCCTCCACTTT. This sequence encodes CASSGTGLGNSPLHF.

V gene TRBV9 combines with J gene TRBJ2-2; maybe TRBD2 (6 bases). Germline CDR1 reads SGDLS; CDR2 reads YYNGEE. The CDR3 covers 17 residues. The germline V and J ends were trimmed by 4 bases and 5 bases, with 21 bases remaining between them. The DNA for the CDR3 is TGTGCCAGCAGCCCCCGTTATCCTAGCGAGGCTACCGGGGAGCTGTTTTTT. Protein product: CASSPRYPSEATGELFF.

The chain combines TRBV6-1 with TRBJ1-3, with 9 bases matching TRBD1. V lost 4 bases, J lost 4 bases, and 17 bases stayed unmatched. Germline V gene lookup returns CDR1 MNHNS and CDR2 SASEGT. The CDR3 extends over 19 amino acids. CDR3 DNA sequence: TGTGCCAGCAGTGTTAGGCTCTCTATACAGGGGGCAGCCGGAAACACCATATATTTT. Protein: CASSVRLSIQGAAGNTIYF.

The gene calls are TRBV21-1 and TRBJ2-6; the table's D call TRBD2 went unverified against the DNA. TRBV21-1 is a pseudogene. This CDR3 contains 17 residues. The CDR3 nucleotides read TGTGCCGGAGGACTAGCGGGAGTTTGTGGTAGGGCCAACGTCCTGACTTTC. Translation gives CAGGLAGVCGRANVLTF.

With respect to this clone: The sample carries other DNA sequences with the same CDR3. V is TRBV5-1 and J is TRBJ2-1; 8 bases map to TRBD1. Trimming at V came to 4 bases and at J to 2 bases, leaving 5 bases not matched to a gene. Germline CDR1 reads SGHRS; CDR2 reads YFSETQ. The CDR3 has 15 residues. CDR3 loop: CASSPGQAAYNEQFF. In DNA form, the CDR3 reads TGCGCCAGCAGCCCGGGACAGGCCGCCTACAATGAGCAGTTCTTC.

Notes on this clone: At the DNA level, this CDR3 is encoded by other sequences in the same sample as well. The chain joins TRBV2 to TRBJ2-7; TRBD1 aligns across 10 bases. The CDR3 has 13 residues. Trimming cost V 4 bases and J 4 bases; bases outside gene matches: 1. Germline CDR1 reads SNHLY; CDR2 reads FYNNEI. CDR3 residues: CASSGDRGYEQYF. The CDR3 nucleotides read TGTGCCAGCAGTGGGGACAGGGGATACGAGCAGTACTTC.

The chain carries TRBV29-1 and TRBJ1-2; the D gene is possibly TRBD1 (5 bases). The germline V and J ends were trimmed by 5 bases and 1 base, with 26 bases remaining between them. Germline loops: CDR1 SQVTM, CDR2 ANQGSEA. CDR3 size: 18 residues. CDR3 nucleotides: TGCAGCGTTTCAGGCAGCTTAGATCCGGGACGGATTAACTATGGCTACACCTTC. It translates to CSVSGSLDPGRINYGYTF. The full variable domain, in which reference TRBV29-1 and TRBJ1-2 provide the parts outside the CDR3, is SAVISQKPSRDICQRGTSLTIQCQVDSQVTMMFWYRQQPGQSLTLIATANQGSEATYESGFVIDKFPISRPNLTFSTLTVSNMSPEDSSIYLCSVSGSLDPGRINYGYTFGSGTRLTVV.

V is TRBV28 and J is TRBJ2-4; D perhaps matches TRBD1 (5 bases). The CDR3 totals 13 residues. Trimming took off 8 bases at V and 3 bases at J, with 11 bases between the two ends. The germline V gene encodes CDR1 MDHEN and CDR2 SYDVKM. In nucleotides, the CDR3 is TGTGCCAGCTTTCAGGGTAGCAAAAACATTCAGTACTTC. Encoded protein: CASFQGSKNIQYF.

The chain couples TRBV5-1 to TRBJ2-7, with unresolved D. Between the trimmed V and J ends, which lost 2 bases and 1 base, there was a span of 10 bases. The CDR3 runs to 14 residues. The germline V gene has CDR1 SGHRS and CDR2 YFSETQ. The CDR3 protein is CASSLRTISYEQYF. CDR3 nucleotides: TGCGCCAGCAGCTTACGAACAATTTCCTACGAGCAGTACTTC.

The gene calls are TRBV10-1 and TRBJ2-3, with 10 bases matching TRBD1. The V segment lost 6 bases and the J segment 5 bases; nucleotides outside the gene matches: 17. This CDR3 contains 18 residues. CDR1 and CDR2 (germline): WNHNN, SYGVQD (reference sequence). CDR3 in amino acids: CASSPTGWTGGYGDTQYF. In DNA form, the CDR3 reads TGCGCCAGCAGCCCTACTGGGTGGACAGGGGGTTATGGAGATACGCAGTATTTT.

The chain recombines TRBV19 with TRBJ1-6; D is unresolved. Per the germline V gene, CDR1 is LNHDA and CDR2 is SQIVND (reference sequence). The CDR3 is 15 amino acids. The V end lost 11 bases, the J end lost 9 bases, and 23 bases lay between the germline ends. CDR3 DNA: TGTGCCTCAAAAGGGTCGACGGGGTCCGGTTCACCCCTCCACTTT. This encodes CASKGSTGSGSPLHF. Complete variable domain (other parts from reference TRBV19 and TRBJ1-6): DGGITQSPKYLFRKEGQNVTLSCEQNLNHDAMYWYRQDPGQGLRLIYYSQIVNDFQKGDIAEGYSVSREKKESFPLTVTSAQKNPTAFYLCASKGSTGSGSPLHFGNGTRLTVT.

J is TRBJ2-1 and V is TRBV7-6; TRBD1 matches 7 bases. This CDR3 has 15 amino acids. Trimming at V came to 1 base and at J to 2 bases, leaving 2 bases not matched to a gene. The germline CDR1 and CDR2 sequences are SGHVS and FNYEAQ. The CDR3 nucleotides read TGTGCCAGCAGCTTAGAGACAGGGACCTACAATGAGCAGTTCTTC. Translated: CASSLETGTYNEQFF.

The rearrangement uses TRBV21-1 and TRBJ1-5; whether TRBD1, the table's D call, matches the DNA was not checked. TRBV21-1 is flagged as a pseudogene. The CDR3 covers 15 residues. The CDR3 here is CASSKELAPGQPQHF. CDR3 nucleotides: TGTGCCAGCAGCAAAGAACTCGCCCCAGGGCAGCCCCAGCATTTT.

The V and J genes are TRBV9 and TRBJ2-1; 13 nucleotides match TRBD2. Trimming took 3 bases from V and 8 from J; bases not matched to a gene: 14. The CDR3 is 18 amino acids. The germline V gene encodes CDR1 SGDLS and CDR2 YYNGEE. CDR3 sequence (DNA): TGTGCCAGCAGCGCTTACCGGACTAGCGGGAGAAATCAACATGAGCAGTTCTTC. The encoded protein is CASSAYRTSGRNQHEQFF.

The gene calls are TRBV5-1 and TRBJ2-2, with 12 bases fitting TRBD2. V was clipped by 3 bases and J by 0 bases; unmatched bases: 6. The germline CDR1 and CDR2 sequences are SGHRS and YFSETQ. The CDR3 runs to 18 residues. CDR3 residues: CASSSDPSGRANTGELFF. The CDR3 DNA reads as TGCGCCAGCAGCTCAGATCCTAGCGGGAGGGCGAACACCGGGGAGCTGTTTTTT.

J is TRBJ2-5 and V is TRBV7-9; D is uncertain. The V and J ends lost 2 bases and 2 bases respectively, with 9 bases between them. Germline lookup yields CDR1 SEHNR and CDR2 FQNEAQ (reference sequence). This CDR3 region has 14 residues. The CDR3 is CASSLRSLQETQYF. CDR3 sequence (DNA): TGTGCCAGCAGCTTAAGGTCCCTGCAAGAGACCCAGTACTTC. Using reference TRBV7-9 and TRBJ2-5 for the parts outside the CDR3, the full variable domain is DTGVSQNPRHKITKRGQNVTFRCDPISEHNRLYWYRQTLGQGPEFLTYFQNEAQLEKSRLLSDRFSAERPKGSFSTLEIQRTEQGDSAMYLCASSLRSLQETQYFGPGTRLLVL.

To note about this clone: Other nucleotide sequences from this sample produce the same CDR3. The chain employs TRBV7-9 and TRBJ2-6; D is unresolved. This CDR3 is built from 14 residues. Looked up from germline, CDR1 is SEHNR and CDR2 is FQNEAQ (reference sequence). Trimming shortened V by 2 bases and J by 0 bases, and 2 bases separated the two germline ends. CDR3 sequence: CASSLSSGANVLTF. The CDR3 DNA is TGTGCCAGCAGCTTAAGCTCTGGGGCCAACGTCCTGACTTTC.